A selection of T cell receptor beta chains follows, all from one sample in a study of T cell responses to AZD1222 COVID-19 vaccine. This table comes from immunoSEQ multiplex PCR, and its TCRdb copy is limited to in-frame clones, with some not included. The table has 120,000 or so clones, 75% to 95% seen once. Sequenced here: peripheral blood, sampled on day 0 of AZD1222 vaccination. The receptor source for this set is an adult in good health. The CDR3 runs from the conserved cysteine through the conserved F or W.

v_call: TRBV6-6
j_call: TRBJ1-1
cdr3_aa: CASRDDSNTEAFF

v_call: TRBV28
j_call: TRBJ1-5
cdr3_aa: CASSGDDQPQHF

v_call: TRBV9
j_call: TRBJ2-3
cdr3_aa: CASSVNAGVQYF

v_call: TRBV29-1
j_call: TRBJ1-3
cdr3_aa: CSVGLGNTIYF

v_call: TRBV15
j_call: TRBJ2-1
cdr3_aa: CATSRDRGYNEQFF

v_call: TRBV7-9
j_call: TRBJ2-1
cdr3_aa: CASSSHNSGRVGKQFF

v_call: TRBV15
j_call: TRBJ2-5
cdr3_aa: CATSRGLRQGPGETQYF

v_call: TRBV7-9
j_call: TRBJ1-2
cdr3_aa: CASSLTQGGYTF

v_call: TRBV5-6
j_call: TRBJ1-5
cdr3_aa: CASSLGAGGRNQPQHF

v_call: TRBV5-6
j_call: TRBJ1-4
cdr3_aa: CASSSTPGLLNEKLFF

v_call: TRBV5-1
j_call: TRBJ1-5
cdr3_aa: CASTIRRRVFNQPQHF

v_call: TRBV4-2
j_call: TRBJ2-3
cdr3_aa: CASSQEAGMSTDTQYF

v_call: TRBV4-1
j_call: TRBJ1-5
cdr3_aa: CASSQVRVQPQHF

v_call: TRBV10-3
j_call: TRBJ2-7
cdr3_aa: CAISESTSGTYEQYF

v_call: TRBV10-1
j_call: TRBJ1-5
cdr3_aa: CASSDYHQGATYSNQPQHF

v_call: TRBV6-1
j_call: TRBJ1-5
cdr3_aa: CASSEALRTPLQPQHF

v_call: TRBV5-5
j_call: TRBJ2-3
cdr3_aa: CASSSGLAGGLDTQYF

v_call: TRBV27
j_call: TRBJ2-7
cdr3_aa: CASSLSGTLPIYEQYF

v_call: TRBV14
j_call: TRBJ2-3
cdr3_aa: CASSQTSPRDRGLWSTDTQYF

v_call: TRBV18
j_call: TRBJ1-1
cdr3_aa: CASSPEVMMNTEAFF

v_call: TRBV5-1
j_call: TRBJ1-1
cdr3_aa: CASSLKELQARARAFF

v_call: TRBV28
j_call: TRBJ1-5
cdr3_aa: CASRWPGADNQPQHF

v_call: TRBV19
j_call: TRBJ2-1
cdr3_aa: CASTPGGTLGYEQFF

v_call: TRBV19
j_call: TRBJ2-2
cdr3_aa: CASSISKGQSFTGELFF

v_call: TRBV11-2
j_call: TRBJ1-1
cdr3_aa: CASSLRSMNTEAFF

v_call: TRBV20-1
j_call: TRBJ2-1
cdr3_aa: CSASPGASSYNEQFF

v_call: TRBV29-1
j_call: TRBJ2-3
cdr3_aa: CSAGLAGVDTQYF

v_call: TRBV19
j_call: TRBJ2-2
cdr3_aa: CASTIQGATGELFF

v_call: TRBV18
j_call: TRBJ2-3
cdr3_aa: CASSPTAITDTQYF

v_call: TRBV28
j_call: TRBJ2-2
cdr3_aa: CASSLGQITGELFF

v_call: TRBV24-1
j_call: TRBJ2-1
cdr3_aa: CATSDLTREQFF

v_call: TRBV28
j_call: TRBJ2-7
cdr3_aa: CASSLGRRARSYEQYF

v_call: TRBV5-1
j_call: TRBJ1-1
cdr3_aa: CASSLEAGGLTEAFF

v_call: TRBV18
j_call: TRBJ1-6
cdr3_aa: CASSPGEDWYSPLHF

v_call: TRBV29-1
j_call: TRBJ1-2
cdr3_aa: CSVEDRDGYTF

v_call: TRBV21-1
j_call: TRBJ1-6
cdr3_aa: CASSKPGADSYNSPLHF

v_call: TRBV11-2
j_call: TRBJ2-4
cdr3_aa: CASSLAGTGTKNIQYF

v_call: TRBV6-5
j_call: TRBJ2-7
cdr3_aa: CASSYNNGPSYEQYF

v_call: TRBV20-1
j_call: TRBJ2-5
cdr3_aa: CSARTEETQYF

v_call: TRBV2
j_call: TRBJ2-5
cdr3_aa: CASSAGSTQTQYF

v_call: TRBV7-2
j_call: TRBJ2-7
cdr3_aa: CASSLAQEQYF

v_call: TRBV27
j_call: TRBJ1-2
cdr3_aa: CASADRGPAYGYTF

v_call: TRBV29-1
j_call: TRBJ1-5
cdr3_aa: CSYSAGLGQPQHF